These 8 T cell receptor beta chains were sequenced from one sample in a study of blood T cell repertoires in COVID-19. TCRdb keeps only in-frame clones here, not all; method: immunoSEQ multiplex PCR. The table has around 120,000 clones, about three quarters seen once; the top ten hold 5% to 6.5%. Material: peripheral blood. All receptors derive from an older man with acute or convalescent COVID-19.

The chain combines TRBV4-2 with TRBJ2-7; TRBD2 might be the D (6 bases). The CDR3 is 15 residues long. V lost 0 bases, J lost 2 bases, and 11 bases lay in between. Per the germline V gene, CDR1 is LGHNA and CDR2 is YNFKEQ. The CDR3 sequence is CASSQDSGLAYEQYF. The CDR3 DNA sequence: TGTGCCAGCAGCCAAGATAGCGGTCTCGCCTACGAGCAGTACTTC.

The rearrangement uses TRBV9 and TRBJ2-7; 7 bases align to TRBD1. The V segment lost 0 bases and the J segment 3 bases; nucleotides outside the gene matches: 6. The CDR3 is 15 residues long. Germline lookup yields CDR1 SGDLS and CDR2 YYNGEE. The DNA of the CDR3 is TGTGCCAGCAGCGTAGACGGGACAGATTTCTACGAGCAGTACTTC. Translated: CASSVDGTDFYEQYF. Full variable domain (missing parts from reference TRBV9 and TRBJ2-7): DSGVTQTPKHLITATGQRVTLRCSPRSGDLSVYWYQQSLDQGLQFLIQYYNGEERAKGNILERFSAQQFPDLHSELNLSSLELGDSALYFCASSVDGTDFYEQYFGPGTRLTVT.

DNA for the CDR3: TGTGCCAGCAGCGCACGCGGTAGCAATCAGCCCCAGCATTTT. It specifies CASSARGSNQPQHF. This rearrangement joins TRBV7-2 to TRBJ1-5; D not resolved. V was cut by 5 bases and J by 0 bases, with 8 bases left in between. Per germline, CDR1 SGHTA and CDR2 FQGNSA. This CDR3 has 14 amino acids.

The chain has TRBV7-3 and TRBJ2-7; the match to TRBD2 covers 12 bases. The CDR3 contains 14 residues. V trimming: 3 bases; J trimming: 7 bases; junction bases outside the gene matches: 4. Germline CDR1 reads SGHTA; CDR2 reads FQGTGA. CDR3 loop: CASSLATSGSEQYF. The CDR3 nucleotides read TGTGCCAGCAGCTTGGCGACTAGCGGGAGTGAGCAGTACTTC.

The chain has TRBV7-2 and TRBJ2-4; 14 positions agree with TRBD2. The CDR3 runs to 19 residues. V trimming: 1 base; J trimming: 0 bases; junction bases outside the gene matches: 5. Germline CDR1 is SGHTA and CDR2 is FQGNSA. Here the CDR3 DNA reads TGTGCCAGCAGCTTAGAAGGGACTAGCGGGAGCGGAGCCAAAAACATTCAGTACTTC. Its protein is CASSLEGTSGSGAKNIQYF.

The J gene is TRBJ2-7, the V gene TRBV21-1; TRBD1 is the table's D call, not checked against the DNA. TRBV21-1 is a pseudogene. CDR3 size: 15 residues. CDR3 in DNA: TGTGCCAGCAGCAAAAGGAAGACAGTAACCTACGAGCAGTACTTC. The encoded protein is CASSKRKTVTYEQYF.

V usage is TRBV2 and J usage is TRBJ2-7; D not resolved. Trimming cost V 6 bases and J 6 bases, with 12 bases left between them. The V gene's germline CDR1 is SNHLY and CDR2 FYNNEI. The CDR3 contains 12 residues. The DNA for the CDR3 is TGTGCCAGCAGCCCGTTTTCCCCCGAGCAGTACTTC. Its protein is CASSPFSPEQYF.

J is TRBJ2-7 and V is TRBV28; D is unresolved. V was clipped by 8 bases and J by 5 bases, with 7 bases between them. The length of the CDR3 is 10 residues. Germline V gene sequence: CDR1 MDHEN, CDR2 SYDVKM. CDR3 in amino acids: CASGGHEQYF. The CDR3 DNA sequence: TGTGCCAGCGGTGGCCACGAGCAGTACTTC.